This T cell receptor (beta chain) was obtained from a study of blood T cell repertoires in COVID-19 (dated by TCRdb to 2018 to 2021). For the wider study: The collaborator samples originated in the United States, Italy and Spain and spanned the acute and convalescent phases of COVID-19. The repertoires were released in a freely available public database meant as a resource for research on the immune response to SARS-CoV-2. A de-identified subject ID, COVID-19 status, age in years and sex were almost always included in the sample metadata. The prospective study material was composed of cDNA or gDNA derived from T cells, B-cell-depleted T cells, or PBMCs. The samples were drawn from the first 160 participants of the ongoing ImmuneRACE study and from more than 1,000 subjects provided by 6 global collaborators. Subjects who had been exposed to COVID-19, were actively infected with it, or had recovered from it provided the deeply sampled blood TCRbeta repertoires that made up the dataset. HLA class I and class II types, where available, came from metadata supplied by the sample provider rather than from assay-based typing. Here is what the overall study found, with its caveats: Clinical and demographic metadata were provided uncurated, with the amount varying by source and participant.

In the prospective study, participants were roughly 18 to 95 years old, resided in fewer than 25 geographic areas of the United States, and were enrolled through a virtual design. In the prospective study, cohorts were assigned on the basis of participant-reported clinical history obtained from a screening survey and a study questionnaire. In the prospective study, mobile phlebotomists collected whole blood, serum and a nasopharyngeal or oropharyngeal swab from each participant. Additional blood draws and questionnaires over an approximately 2-month period could optionally be provided by prospective study participants. Prospective study blood samples were shipped either frozen or at room temperature before DNA extraction. On this clone itself: The antigen it recognizes is unknown. Qualities for individual bases were not recorded, and no much larger clone is one base off.

As encoded in the germline V gene, CDR1 is SGHVS while CDR2 is FNYEAQ. The V end gives up 1 base and the J end 3 bases, leaving 3 bases in the junction not matched to a gene. The CDR3 numbers 15 residues from cysteine through phenylalanine. Just CDR3 DNA is preserved here, 45 bases in frame from base 1. TCRbeta CDR3 regions were amplified from genomic DNA using the immunoSEQ Assay, a bias-controlled multiplex PCR. Per the source publication's procedure: The number of nucleated cells in each sample was estimated from the amplification of reference gene primers within the assay. Sequence reads were collapsed and filtered to measure the absolute abundance of every unique TCRbeta CDR3 rearrangement. For each sample, productive Simpson clonality was calculated as the square root of Simpson's diversity index over productive rearrangements. Imported from immuneACCESS, the table was reduced by TCRdb to in-frame sequences with V and J called. These copies leave out some clones; in studies compared against another copy, an unresolved V gene accounts for under half, and the cause of the remainder is not known. Clonal size and the V and J genes are those of that table, whereas D and trimming came from the DNA. This sample lists about 240,000 clones; around 85% were detected once. The ten biggest clones cover roughly 3.3% of the sample.

The TCR was taken from a woman aged 40 to 50 with acute COVID-19. The chain uses TRBV7-6 and TRBJ2-1; TRBD2 matches 7 bases in the middle. Material: PBMCs or T cells enriched from blood (not recorded which). The encoded CDR3 is CASSLGRERYNEQFF. Read as DNA, the sequence is TGTGCCAGCAGCTTAGGGCGGGAGCGCTACAATGAGCAGTTCTTC.